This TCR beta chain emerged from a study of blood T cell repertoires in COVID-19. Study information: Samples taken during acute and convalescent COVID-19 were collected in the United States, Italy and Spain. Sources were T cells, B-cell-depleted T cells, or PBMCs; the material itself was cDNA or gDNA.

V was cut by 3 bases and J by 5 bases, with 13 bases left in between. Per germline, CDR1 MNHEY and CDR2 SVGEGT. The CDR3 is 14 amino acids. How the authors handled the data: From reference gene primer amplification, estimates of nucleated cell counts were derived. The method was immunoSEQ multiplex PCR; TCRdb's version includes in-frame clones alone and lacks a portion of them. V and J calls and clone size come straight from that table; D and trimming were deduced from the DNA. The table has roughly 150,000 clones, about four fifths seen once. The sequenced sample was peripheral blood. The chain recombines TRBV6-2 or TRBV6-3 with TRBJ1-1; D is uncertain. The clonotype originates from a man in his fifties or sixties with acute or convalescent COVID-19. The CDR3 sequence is CASSYARRETEAFF. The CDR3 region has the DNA TGTGCCAGCAGTTATGCGAGGAGGGAAACTGAAGCTTTCTTT.